This is a list of T cell receptor beta chains from one sample in a study of beta chain features in type 1 diabetes. The repertoire was sequenced with immunoSEQ multiplex PCR; TCRdb's copy has only in-frame clones and lacks some. The table shows approximately 600,000 clones, with around 12% occurring only once. Sequenced input: naive CD4+ T cells from blood. The receptor set was obtained from a man younger than 45 with type 1 diabetes. The CDR3 runs from the conserved cysteine through the conserved F or W. A D gene is named only where the DNA matches it firmly. Expanded clones are given a class, and other clones once, few, many or no size at all.

>.|.|TRBV5-1|TRBJ1-5|16
TGCGCCAGCAGCTTGATCCCAGGTCAGGGGTACCAGCCCCAGCATTTT
CASSLIPGQGYQPQHF
>.|.|TRBV5-1|TRBJ1-4|16
TGCGCCAGCAGCTTGGGACAGACGTCAACTAATGAAAAACTGTTTTTT
CASSLGQTSTNEKLFF
>.|.|TRBV25-1|TRBJ1-1|12
TGTGCCAGCATGGGAGGTAGCACTGAAGCTTTCTTT
CASMGGSTEAFF
>.|.|TRBV18|TRBJ2-7|14
TGTGCCAGCTCACCCAGCAGGCAGCTCGGGGAGCAGTACTTC
CASSPSRQLGEQYF
>few|.|TRBV5-1|TRBJ1-2|15
TGCGCCAGCAGCCTTGGATATGAGGTTAACTATGGCTACACCTTC
CASSLGYEVNYGYTF
>.|TRBD2|TRBV18|TRBJ2-5|18
TGTGCCAGCTCACCAAGGGGACTAGCGGCCTTGAAGGGGGAGACCCAGTACTTC
CASSPRGLAALKGETQYF
>many|TRBD2|TRBV4-1|TRBJ2-5|15
TGCGCCAGCAGCCACCAGGCTAGCGGTAGAGAGACCCAGTACTTC
CASSHQASGRETQYF
>.|TRBD1|TRBV12-5|TRBJ1-5|15
TGTGCTAGTGGTTTGCAGGGGGCGAGCAATCAGCCCCAGCATTTT
CASGLQGASNQPQHF
>few|.|TRBV7-2|TRBJ1-3|15
TGTGCCAGCAGCTCGCTACTGTTCTCTGGAAACACCATATATTTT
CASSSLLFSGNTIYF
>few|.|TRBV28|TRBJ1-6|13
TGTGCCAGCACCTTTACGCATAATTCACCCCTCCACTTT
CASTFTHNSPLHF
>once|TRBD1|TRBV19|TRBJ1-1|16
TGTGCCAGTAGTATATCCCCTACTACAGGGGGCACTGAAGCTTTCTTT
CASSISPTTGGTEAFF
>.|.|TRBV9|TRBJ1-3|17
TGTGCCAGCAGCGTAGATCGACAGTCCTTCTCTGGAAACACCATATATTTT
CASSVDRQSFSGNTIYF
>.|TRBD2|TRBV13|TRBJ2-5|15
TGTGCCAGCAGCCTTAGACTAGCTGGCCAAGAGACCCAGTACTTC
CASSLRLAGQETQYF
>.|.|TRBV6-5|TRBJ2-7|15
TGTGCCAGCAGTCGGCAGGGGTCGGGGATCTACGAGCAGTACTTC
CASSRQGSGIYEQYF
>few|TRBD1|TRBV6-6|TRBJ2-7|14
TGTGCCAGCAGGTGGACAGGAAATACCAACGAGCAGTACTTC
CASRWTGNTNEQYF
>few|.|TRBV7-9|TRBJ1-3|16
TGTGCCAGCAGCCCAGCCGGATCCCCAAGGGGAAACACCATATATTTT
CASSPAGSPRGNTIYF
>few|.|TRBV30|TRBJ1-6|13
TGTGCCTGGGAAGTTGGGGTAGGTTCACCCCTCCACTTT
CAWEVGVGSPLHF
>.|.|TRBV9|TRBJ2-7|13
TGTGCCAGCAGCGTAGGTTGGGGAAACGAGCAGTACTTC
CASSVGWGNEQYF
>few|.|TRBV5-1|TRBJ2-5|15
TGCGCCAGCAGCTCCGGACAGAGGGACCAAGAGACCCAGTACTTC
CASSSGQRDQETQYF
>.|.|TRBV7-9|TRBJ1-5|15
TGTGCCAGCAGCTTAGCAGGGTCTAGCAATCAGCCCCAGCATTTT
CASSLAGSSNQPQHF
>.|.|TRBV4-3|TRBJ1-2|15
TGCGCCAGCAGCCAAAAGAGGGGCTTATACTATGGCTACACCTTC
CASSQKRGLYYGYTF
>.|.|TRBV4-3|TRBJ1-1|13
TGCGCCAGCAGCCAAGACCCTACCACTGAAGCTTTCTTT
CASSQDPTTEAFF
>.|.|TRBV18|TRBJ2-7|14
TGTGCCAGCTCACCATTACCGGGGGCTGGGGAGCAGTACTTC
CASSPLPGAGEQYF
>few|.|TRBV5-1|TRBJ2-2|15
TGCGCCAGCAGCTTGGGACAGGAAGTATCCGGGGAGCTGTTTTTT
CASSLGQEVSGELFF
>few|.|TRBV11-2|TRBJ2-3|14
TGTGCCAGCAGTCGGGGGACGCAGGGGGATACGCAGTATTTT
CASSRGTQGDTQYF
>few|.|TRBV7-9|TRBJ1-5|12
TGTGCCAGCAGCGTAAGGAATCAAGCCCAGCATTTT
CASSVRNQAQHF
>.|.|TRBV7-2|TRBJ2-2|16
TGTGCCAGCAGCTCTGTACGAAGGAGGAACACCGGGGAGCTGTTTTTT
CASSSVRRRNTGELFF